This T cell receptor beta chain emerged from a study of T cells after yellow fever vaccination. TCRdb itself ran the 5' RACE reads through MiXCR, one entry per CDR3 protein. The table has hundreds of thousands of distinct CDR3 sequences, roughly 14% seen once. Study-level results: A large majority of primary-vaccination clones showed up again after the booster (under 98% CD4, almost 90% CD8). Weaker overall was a secondary response that nonetheless peaked faster, on day 5 versus 15.

In regard to this clonotype: Its antigen is still unknown.

Trimming took 3 bases from V and 6 from J, leaving 22 bases between them. CDR3 length: 18 residues. The V gene's germline CDR1 is SGHDT and CDR2 YYEEEE. This sequence was found in a young man who received the YFV17D yellow fever vaccine. The sequencing here drew on PBMCs, taken on the day of the yellow fever booster vaccination. The chain recombines TRBV5-6 with TRBJ2-6, with D perhaps TRBD1 (5 bases). CDR3 region: CASSSNTRGAGEANVLTF. The DNA of the CDR3 is TGTGCCAGCAGCTCGAATACAAGGGGCGCTGGGGAGGCCAACGTCCTGACTTTC.